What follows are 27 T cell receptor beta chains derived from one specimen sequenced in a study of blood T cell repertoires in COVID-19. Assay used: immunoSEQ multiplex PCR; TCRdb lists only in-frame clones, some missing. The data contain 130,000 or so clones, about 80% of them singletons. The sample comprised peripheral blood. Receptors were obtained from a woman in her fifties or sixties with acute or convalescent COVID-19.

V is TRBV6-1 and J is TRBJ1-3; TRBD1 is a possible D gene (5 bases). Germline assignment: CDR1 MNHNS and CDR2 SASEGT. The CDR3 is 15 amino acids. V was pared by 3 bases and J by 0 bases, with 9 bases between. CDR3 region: CASSEGQHSGNTIYF. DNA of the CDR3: TGTGCCAGCAGTGAGGGGCAGCACTCTGGAAACACCATATATTTT.

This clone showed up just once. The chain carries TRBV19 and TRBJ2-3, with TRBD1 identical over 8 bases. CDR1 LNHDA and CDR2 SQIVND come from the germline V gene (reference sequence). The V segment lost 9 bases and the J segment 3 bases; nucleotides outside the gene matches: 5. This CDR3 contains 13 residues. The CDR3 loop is CASAGTGTDTQYF. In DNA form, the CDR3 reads TGTGCCAGCGCCGGGACAGGTACAGATACGCAGTATTTT.

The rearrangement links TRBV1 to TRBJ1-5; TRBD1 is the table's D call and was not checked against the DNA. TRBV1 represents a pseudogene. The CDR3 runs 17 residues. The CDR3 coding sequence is TGCACCAGCAGCCAAGATTTTAGGACAGGGGAAGGGCAGCCCCAGCATTTT. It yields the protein CTSSQDFRTGEGQPQHF.

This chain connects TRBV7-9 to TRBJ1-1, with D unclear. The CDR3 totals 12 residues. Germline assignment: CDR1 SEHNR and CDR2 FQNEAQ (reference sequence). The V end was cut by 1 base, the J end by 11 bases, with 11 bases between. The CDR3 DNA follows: TGTGCCAGCAGCTTAGATTACCCCGGTGCTTTCTTT. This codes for CASSLDYPGAFF.

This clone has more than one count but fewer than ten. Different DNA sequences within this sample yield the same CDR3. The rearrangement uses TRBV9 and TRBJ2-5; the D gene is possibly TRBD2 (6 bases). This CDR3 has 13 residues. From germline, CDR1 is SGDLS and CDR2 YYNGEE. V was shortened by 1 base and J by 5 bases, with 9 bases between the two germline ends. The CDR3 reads CASSVSGRETQYF. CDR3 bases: TGTGCCAGCAGCGTATCGGGGAGGGAGACCCAGTACTTC.

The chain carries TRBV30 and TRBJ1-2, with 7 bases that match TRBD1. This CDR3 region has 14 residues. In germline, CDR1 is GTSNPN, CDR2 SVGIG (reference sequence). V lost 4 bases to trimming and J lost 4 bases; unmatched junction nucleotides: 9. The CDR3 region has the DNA TGTGCCTGGACCAGGACAGGCCCGAGCTATGGCTACACCTTC. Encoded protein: CAWTRTGPSYGYTF.

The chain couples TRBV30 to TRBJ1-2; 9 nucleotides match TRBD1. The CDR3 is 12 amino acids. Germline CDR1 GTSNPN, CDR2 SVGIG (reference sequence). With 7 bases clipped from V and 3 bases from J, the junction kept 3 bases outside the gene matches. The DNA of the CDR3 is TGTGCCTACAGGGGGCGCGACTATGGCTACACCTTC. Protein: CAYRGRDYGYTF.

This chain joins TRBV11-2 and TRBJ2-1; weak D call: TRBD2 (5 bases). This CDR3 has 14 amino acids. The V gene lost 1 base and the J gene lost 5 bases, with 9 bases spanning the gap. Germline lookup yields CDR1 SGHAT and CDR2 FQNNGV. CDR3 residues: CASSLAHGNNEQFF. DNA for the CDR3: TGTGCCAGCAGCTTAGCCCACGGGAACAATGAGCAGTTCTTC.

CDR3 loop: CASSIGGSRVRGYTF. For the CDR3, the DNA is TGTGCCAGTAGTATTGGAGGGTCTCGTGTAAGAGGCTACACCTTC. The chain combines TRBV19 with TRBJ1-2; D is unresolved. The V end lost 3 bases, the J end lost 8 bases, and 19 bases lay between the germline ends. The germline gives CDR1 LNHDA, CDR2 SQIVND (reference sequence). The CDR3 has 15 amino acids.

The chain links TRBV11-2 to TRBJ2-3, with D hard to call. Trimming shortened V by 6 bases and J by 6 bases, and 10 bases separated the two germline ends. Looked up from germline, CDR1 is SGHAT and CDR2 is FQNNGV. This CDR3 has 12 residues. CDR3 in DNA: TGTGCCAGCAGTCCCCAGTCCGATACGCAGTATTTT. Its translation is CASSPQSDTQYF.

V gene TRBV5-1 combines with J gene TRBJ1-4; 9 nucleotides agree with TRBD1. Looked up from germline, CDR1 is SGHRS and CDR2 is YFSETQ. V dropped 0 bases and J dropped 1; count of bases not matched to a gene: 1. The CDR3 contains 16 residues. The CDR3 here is CASSLVGQGTNEKLFF. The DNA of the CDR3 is TGCGCCAGCAGCTTGGTGGGACAGGGAACTAATGAAAAACTGTTTTTT.

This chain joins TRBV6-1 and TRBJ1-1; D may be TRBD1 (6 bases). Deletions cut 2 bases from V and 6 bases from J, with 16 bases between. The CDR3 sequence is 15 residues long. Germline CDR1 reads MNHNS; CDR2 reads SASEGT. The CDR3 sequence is CASSEHDRLVAEAFF. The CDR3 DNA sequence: TGTGCCAGCAGTGAACACGACAGGTTGGTCGCTGAAGCTTTCTTT.

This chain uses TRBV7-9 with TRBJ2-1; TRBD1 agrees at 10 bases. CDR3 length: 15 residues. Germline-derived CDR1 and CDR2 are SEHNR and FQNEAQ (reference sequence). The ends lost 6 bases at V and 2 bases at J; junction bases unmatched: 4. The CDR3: CASSTGTGAYNEQFF. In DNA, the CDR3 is TGTGCCAGCAGTACCGGGACAGGGGCCTACAATGAGCAGTTCTTC.

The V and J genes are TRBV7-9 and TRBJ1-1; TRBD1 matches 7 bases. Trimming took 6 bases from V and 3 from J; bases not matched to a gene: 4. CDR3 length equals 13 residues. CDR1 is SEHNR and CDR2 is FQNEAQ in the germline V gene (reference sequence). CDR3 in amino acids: CASSFGQDTEAFF. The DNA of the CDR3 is TGTGCCAGCAGTTTCGGACAGGACACTGAAGCTTTCTTT.

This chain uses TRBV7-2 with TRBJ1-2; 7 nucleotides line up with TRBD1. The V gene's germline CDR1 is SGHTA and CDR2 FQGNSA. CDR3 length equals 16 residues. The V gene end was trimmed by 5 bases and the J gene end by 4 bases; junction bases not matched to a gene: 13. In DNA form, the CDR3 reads TGTGCCAGCAGCCCGACCCGGGGACAGAGTTTCTATGGCTACACCTTC. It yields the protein CASSPTRGQSFYGYTF.

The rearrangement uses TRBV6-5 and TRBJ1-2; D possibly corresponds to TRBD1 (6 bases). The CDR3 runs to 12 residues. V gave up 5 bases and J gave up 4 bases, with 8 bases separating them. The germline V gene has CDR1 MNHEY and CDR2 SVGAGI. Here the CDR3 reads CASSPQGYGYTF. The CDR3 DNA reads TGTGCCAGCAGTCCACAGGGCTATGGCTACACCTTC.

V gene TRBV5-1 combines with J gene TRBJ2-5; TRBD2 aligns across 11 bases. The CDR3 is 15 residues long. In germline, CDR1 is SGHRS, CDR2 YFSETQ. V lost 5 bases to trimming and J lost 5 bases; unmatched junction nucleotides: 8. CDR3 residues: CASRILAGDWETQYF. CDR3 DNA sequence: TGCGCCAGCAGAATACTAGCGGGGGATTGGGAGACCCAGTACTTC.

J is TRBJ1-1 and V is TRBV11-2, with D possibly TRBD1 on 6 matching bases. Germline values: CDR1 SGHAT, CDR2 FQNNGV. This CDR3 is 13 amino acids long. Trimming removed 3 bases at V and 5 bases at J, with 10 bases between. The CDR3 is CASSFTGLTEAFF. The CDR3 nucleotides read TGTGCCAGCAGCTTTACAGGGCTAACTGAAGCTTTCTTT.

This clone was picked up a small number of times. This chain's CDR3 is CATTLGHRSSYEQYV. The DNA of the CDR3 is TGTGCCACCACCCTGGGGCACCGCAGCTCCTACGAGCAGTACGTC. V gene TRBV24-1 combines with J gene TRBJ2-7, with a tentative D call TRBD1 (5 bases). The V end was cut by 8 bases, the J end by 0 bases, with 16 bases between. CDR3 length equals 15 residues. Germline loops: CDR1 KGHDR, CDR2 SFDVKD.

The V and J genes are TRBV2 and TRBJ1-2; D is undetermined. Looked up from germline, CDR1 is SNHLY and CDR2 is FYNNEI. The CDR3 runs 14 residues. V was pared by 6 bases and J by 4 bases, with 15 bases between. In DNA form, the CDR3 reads TGTGCCAGCAGGGTTGACGGGGTCGGCTATGGCTACACCTTC. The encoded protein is CASRVDGVGYGYTF.

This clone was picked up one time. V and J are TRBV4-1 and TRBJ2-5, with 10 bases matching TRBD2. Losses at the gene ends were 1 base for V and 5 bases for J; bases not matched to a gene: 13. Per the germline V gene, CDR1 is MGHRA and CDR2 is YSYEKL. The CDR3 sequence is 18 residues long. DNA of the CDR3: TGCGCCAGCAGCCAAGTCTGGGGCCAGCGGGGGGGCTATGAGACCCAGTACTTC. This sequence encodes CASSQVWGQRGGYETQYF.

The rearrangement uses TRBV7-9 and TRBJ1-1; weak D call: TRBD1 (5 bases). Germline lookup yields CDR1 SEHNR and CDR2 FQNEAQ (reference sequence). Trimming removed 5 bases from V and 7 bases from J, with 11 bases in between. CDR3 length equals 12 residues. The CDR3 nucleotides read TGTGCCAGCAGCGCCGACAGACTTGAAGCTTTCTTT. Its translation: CASSADRLEAFF. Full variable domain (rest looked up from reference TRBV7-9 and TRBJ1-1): DTGVSQNPRHKITKRGQNVTFRCDPISEHNRLYWYRQTLGQGPEFLTYFQNEAQLEKSRLLSDRFSAERPKGSFSTLEIQRTEQGDSAMYLCASSADRLEAFFGQGTRLTVV.

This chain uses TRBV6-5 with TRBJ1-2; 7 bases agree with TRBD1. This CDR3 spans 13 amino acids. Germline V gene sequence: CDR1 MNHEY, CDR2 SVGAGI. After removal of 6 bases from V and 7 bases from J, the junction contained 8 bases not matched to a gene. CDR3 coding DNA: TGTGCCAGCAGCCGACAGGGTCCCCTTGGCTACACCTTC. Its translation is CASSRQGPLGYTF.

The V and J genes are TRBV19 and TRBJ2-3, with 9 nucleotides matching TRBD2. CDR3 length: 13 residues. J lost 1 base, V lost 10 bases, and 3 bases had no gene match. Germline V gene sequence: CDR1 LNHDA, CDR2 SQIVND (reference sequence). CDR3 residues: CATSSGGTDTQYF. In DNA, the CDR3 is TGTGCCACCTCTAGCGGGGGCACAGATACGCAGTATTTT. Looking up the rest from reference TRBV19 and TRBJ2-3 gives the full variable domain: DGGITQSPKYLFRKEGQNVTLSCEQNLNHDAMYWYRQDPGQGLRLIYYSQIVNDFQKGDIAEGYSVSREKKESFPLTVTSAQKNPTAFYLCATSSGGTDTQYFGPGTRLTVL.

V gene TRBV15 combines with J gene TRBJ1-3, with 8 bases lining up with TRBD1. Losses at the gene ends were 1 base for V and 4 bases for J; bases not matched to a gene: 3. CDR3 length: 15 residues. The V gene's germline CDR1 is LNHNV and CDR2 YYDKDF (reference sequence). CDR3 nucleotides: TGTGCCACCAGCAGAGGCCAGGGGGCCGGAAACACCATATATTTT. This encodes CATSRGQGAGNTIYF.

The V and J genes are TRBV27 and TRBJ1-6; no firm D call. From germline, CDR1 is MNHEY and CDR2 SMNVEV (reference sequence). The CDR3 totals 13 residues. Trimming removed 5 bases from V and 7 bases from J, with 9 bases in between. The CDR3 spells CASSAMENSPLHF. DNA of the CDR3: TGTGCCAGCAGTGCTATGGAGAATTCACCCCTCCACTTT.

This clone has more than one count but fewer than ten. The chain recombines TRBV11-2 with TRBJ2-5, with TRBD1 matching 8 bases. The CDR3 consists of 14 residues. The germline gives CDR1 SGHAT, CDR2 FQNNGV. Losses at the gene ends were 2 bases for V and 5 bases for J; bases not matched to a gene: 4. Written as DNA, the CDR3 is TGTGCCAGCAGCTTACAGGGGGCGCCGGAGACCCAGTACTTC. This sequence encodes CASSLQGAPETQYF.